These 17 T cell receptor beta chains share one sample of origin, sequenced in a study of cytomegalovirus exposure and HLA in healthy donors. Clones were read by immunoSEQ multiplex PCR, and TCRdb kept only the in-frame ones, dropping some. The table has some 130,000 clones, roughly 90% seen once. The sample consisted of PBMCs. The receptor set was obtained from a man younger than 40 in good health and CMV-seronegative.

The chain is built from TRBV18 and TRBJ2-2, with a weak D call TRBD1 (5 bases). Germline CDR1 and CDR2: KGHSH and LQKENI. V dropped 2 bases and J dropped 4 bases, with 11 bases sitting between them. The CDR3 length is 15 residues. The CDR3 coding sequence is TGTGCCAGCTCACCATTCAGGGCCGGCACCGGGGAGCTGTTTTTT. It codes for CASSPFRAGTGELFF.

This clone turned up a few times. The chain is built from TRBV9 and TRBJ1-2; possible D gene TRBD1, 5 bases. V gave up 4 bases and J gave up 8 bases, with 18 bases separating them. The germline V gene encodes CDR1 SGDLS and CDR2 YYNGEE. The CDR3 is made up of 14 amino acids. CDR3 in amino acids: CASSPRDASRGYTF. CDR3 DNA sequence: TGTGCCAGCAGCCCGCGGGACGCGAGTCGGGGCTACACCTTC.

This chain links TRBV18 with TRBJ2-1; TRBD1 might be the D (5 bases). The CDR3 runs to 15 residues. Trimming pared 3 bases from V and 0 bases from J, leaving 9 bases between. Germline CDR1 is KGHSH and CDR2 is LQKENI. The CDR3 region has the DNA TGTGCCAGCTCACCCGACAGCAGCTCCTACAATGAGCAGTTCTTC. Its protein is CASSPDSSSYNEQFF. The variable domain in full, completed from reference TRBV18 and TRBJ2-1, reads NAGVMQNPRHLVRRRGQEARLRCSPMKGHSHVYWYRQLPEEGLKFMVYLQKENIIDESGMPKERFSAEFPKEGPSILRIQQVVRGDSAAYFCASSPDSSSYNEQFFGPGTRLTVL.

V is TRBV5-1 and J is TRBJ2-7; 11 bases map to TRBD1. The CDR3 runs 15 residues. Trimming at V came to 3 bases and at J to 7 bases, leaving 9 bases not matched to a gene. Germline V CDR1 and CDR2: SGHRS, YFSETQ. CDR3 protein: CASSSGTGGREEQYF. The DNA of the CDR3 is TGCGCCAGCAGCTCCGGGACAGGGGGGCGCGAAGAGCAGTACTTC.

This clone has a handful of counts. V and J are TRBV7-2 and TRBJ2-7; maybe TRBD2 (5 bases). The length of the CDR3 is 13 residues. V shed 3 bases and J shed 6 bases, with 12 bases lying between them. Germline CDR1 and CDR2: SGHTA and FQGNSA. CDR3 DNA: TGTGCCAGCAGCTTTGTTCTCGAGGGCGAGCAGTACTTC. It yields the protein CASSFVLEGEQYF.

The DNA of the CDR3 is TGTGCCAGCTCACCAGAAACTGCACTGACAGTCCAGCCCCAGCATTTT. Protein: CASSPETALTVQPQHF. J is TRBJ1-5 and V is TRBV18; D possibly corresponds to TRBD1 (5 bases). This CDR3 comprises 16 residues. The germline V gene has CDR1 KGHSH and CDR2 LQKENI. Trimming stripped 2 bases from V and 7 bases from J, with 18 bases between. The whole variable domain, filled in from reference TRBV18 and TRBJ1-5, reads NAGVMQNPRHLVRRRGQEARLRCSPMKGHSHVYWYRQLPEEGLKFMVYLQKENIIDESGMPKERFSAEFPKEGPSILRIQQVVRGDSAAYFCASSPETALTVQPQHFGDGTRLSIL.

This chain connects TRBV5-4 to TRBJ1-1; D is unresolved. V dropped 4 bases and J dropped 5 bases, with 12 bases sitting between them. From germline, CDR1 is SGHNT and CDR2 YYREEE (reference sequence). The CDR3 has 13 amino acids. CDR3 protein: CASSPRLSTEAFF. CDR3 nucleotide sequence: TGTGCCAGCAGCCCCAGGTTAAGTACTGAAGCTTTCTTT.

This chain joins TRBV29-1 and TRBJ1-1; weak D call: TRBD1 (6 bases). The length of the CDR3 is 11 residues. Germline V gene lookup returns CDR1 SQVTM and CDR2 ANQGSEA. V was cut by 6 bases and J by 10 bases, with 15 bases left in between. The CDR3 is CSVGEGGGAFF. DNA for the CDR3: TGCAGCGTGGGGGAGGGGGGGGGAGCTTTCTTT.

The CDR3 sequence: CASRLLGGKGGANVLTF. DNA of the CDR3: TGCGCCAGCAGATTATTGGGAGGGAAAGGGGGGGCCAACGTCCTGACTTTC. The V and J genes are TRBV5-1 and TRBJ2-6; 7 bases are a match to TRBD2. Unmatched junction bases numbered 12, after V lost 5 bases and J lost 4 bases. Germline CDR1 SGHRS, CDR2 YFSETQ. The length of the CDR3 is 17 residues.

This clone was seen a few times. The rearrangement links TRBV5-6 to TRBJ2-2; maybe TRBD1 (6 bases). Trimming took off 0 bases at V and 3 bases at J, with 12 bases between the two ends. The CDR3 is made up of 16 amino acids. Germline CDR1 SGHDT, CDR2 YYEEEE. CDR3 region: CASSLAGTLDTGELFF. The CDR3 DNA reads as TGTGCCAGCAGCTTGGCCGGGACACTCGACACCGGGGAGCTGTTTTTT.

V usage is TRBV6-5 and J usage is TRBJ2-4, with D maybe TRBD2 (5 bases). V lost 6 bases and J 5 bases, leaving 14 bases between the germline ends. CDR1 and CDR2 (germline): MNHEY, SVGAGI. The CDR3 loop spans 14 amino acids. CDR3 in amino acids: CASRGGLAENIQYF. The CDR3 nucleotides read TGTGCCAGCAGGGGCGGACTGGCAGAAAACATTCAGTACTTC.

This clone was detected once. The rearrangement uses TRBV9 and TRBJ2-1; TRBD2 matches at 11 bases. The CDR3 contains 17 residues. The V segment lost 2 bases and the J segment 6 bases; nucleotides outside the gene matches: 10. Germline CDR1 SGDLS, CDR2 YYNGEE. CDR3 nucleotides: TGTGCCAGCAGCGTGGGTAGCGGGAGGGCAGGGGGCAATGAGCAGTTCTTC. Residues: CASSVGSGRAGGNEQFF.

CDR3 nucleotide sequence: TGTGCCAGCAGCCCCCCGGAGGACAGGGGCGACGGGGAGCTGTTTTTT. It specifies CASSPPEDRGDGELFF. The rearrangement joins TRBV7-9 to TRBJ2-2; 9 nucleotides align to TRBD1. Germline V lookup: CDR1 SEHNR, CDR2 FQNEAQ (reference sequence). Unmatched junction bases numbered 11, after V lost 5 bases and J lost 7 bases. CDR3 size: 16 residues.

This CDR3 reads CASSLGRRDILSYEQYF. For the CDR3, the DNA is TGTGCCAGCAGCTTAGGGCGACGGGACATCCTCTCCTACGAGCAGTACTTC. The chain is built from TRBV7-7 and TRBJ2-7; perhaps TRBD1 as D (6 bases). V was clipped by 1 base and J by 0 bases, with 16 bases between them. The CDR3 runs 17 residues. Germline-derived CDR1 and CDR2 are SSHAT and FNYEAQ (reference sequence). The full variable domain, in which reference TRBV7-7 and TRBJ2-7 provide the parts outside the CDR3, is GAGVSQSPRYKVTKRGQDVTLRCDPISSHATLYWYQQALGQGPEFLTYFNYEAQPDKSGLPSDRFSAERPEGSISTLTIQRTEQRDSAMYRCASSLGRRDILSYEQYFGPGTRLTVT.

The CDR3, as DNA: TGTGCCAGCAAAAGGACAGGGGGCACCTACGAGCAGTACTTC. Translation gives CASKRTGGTYEQYF. The chain carries TRBV6-5 and TRBJ2-7, with 11 nucleotides matching TRBD1. This CDR3 has 14 amino acids. The germline V gene has CDR1 MNHEY and CDR2 SVGAGI. V lost 7 bases, J lost 2 bases, and 4 bases stayed unmatched.

The rearrangement uses TRBV9 and TRBJ2-7; TRBD2 matches at 8 bases. The CDR3 length is 16 residues. Unmatched junction bases numbered 9, after V lost 4 bases and J lost 0 bases. Germline values: CDR1 SGDLS, CDR2 YYNGEE. CDR3 sequence: CASSPGGGRTSYEQYF. The CDR3 DNA is TGTGCCAGCAGCCCCGGAGGCGGGAGGACCTCCTACGAGCAGTACTTC. The variable domain in full, completed from reference TRBV9 and TRBJ2-7, reads DSGVTQTPKHLITATGQRVTLRCSPRSGDLSVYWYQQSLDQGLQFLIQYYNGEERAKGNILERFSAQQFPDLHSELNLSSLELGDSALYFCASSPGGGRTSYEQYFGPGTRLTVT.

The chain carries TRBV11-2 and TRBJ2-7, with 9 nucleotides matching TRBD1. CDR3 length: 15 residues. Trimming took 3 bases from V and 2 from J; bases not matched to a gene: 5. The V gene's germline CDR1 is SGHAT and CDR2 FQNNGV. CDR3 DNA sequence: TGTGCCAGCAGCTTCCGGGACAGGGATCCCTACGAGCAGTACTTC. Protein sequence: CASSFRDRDPYEQYF.